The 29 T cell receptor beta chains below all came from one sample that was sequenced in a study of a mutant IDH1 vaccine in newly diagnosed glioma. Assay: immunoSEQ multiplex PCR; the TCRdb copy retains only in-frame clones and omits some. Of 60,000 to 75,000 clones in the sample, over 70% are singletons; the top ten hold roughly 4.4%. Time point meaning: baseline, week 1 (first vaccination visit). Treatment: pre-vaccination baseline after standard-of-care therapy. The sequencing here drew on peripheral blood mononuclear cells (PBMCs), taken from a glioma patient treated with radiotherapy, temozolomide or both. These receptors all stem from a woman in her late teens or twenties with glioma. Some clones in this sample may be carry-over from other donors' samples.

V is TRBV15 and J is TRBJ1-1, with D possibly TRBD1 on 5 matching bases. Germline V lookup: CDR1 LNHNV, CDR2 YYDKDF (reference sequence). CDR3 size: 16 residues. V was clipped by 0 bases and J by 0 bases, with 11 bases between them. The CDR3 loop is CATSRDLGTMNTEAFF. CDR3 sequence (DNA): TGTGCCACCAGCAGAGATTTGGGGACCATGAACACTGAAGCTTTCTTT.

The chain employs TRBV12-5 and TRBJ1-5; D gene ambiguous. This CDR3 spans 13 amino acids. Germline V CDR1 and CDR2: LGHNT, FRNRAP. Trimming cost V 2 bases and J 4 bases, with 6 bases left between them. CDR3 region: CASGLWGNQPQHF. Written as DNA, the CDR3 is TGTGCTAGTGGTTTGTGGGGAAATCAGCCCCAGCATTTT.

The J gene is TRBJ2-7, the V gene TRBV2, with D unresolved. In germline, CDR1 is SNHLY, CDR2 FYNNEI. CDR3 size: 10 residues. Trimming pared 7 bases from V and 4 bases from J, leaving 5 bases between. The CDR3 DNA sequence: TGTGCCAGCACGTTGTACGAGCAGTACTTC. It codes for CASTLYEQYF.

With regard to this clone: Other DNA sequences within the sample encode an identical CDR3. For the CDR3, the DNA is TGTGCCAGCAGAGGGACGGCGTATGGCTACACCTTC. This codes for CASRGTAYGYTF. The chain has TRBV6-5 and TRBJ1-2, with D perhaps matching TRBD1 (5 bases). Germline assignment: CDR1 MNHEY and CDR2 SVGAGI. Trimming cost V 6 bases and J 5 bases, with 10 bases left between them. The CDR3 loop spans 12 amino acids.

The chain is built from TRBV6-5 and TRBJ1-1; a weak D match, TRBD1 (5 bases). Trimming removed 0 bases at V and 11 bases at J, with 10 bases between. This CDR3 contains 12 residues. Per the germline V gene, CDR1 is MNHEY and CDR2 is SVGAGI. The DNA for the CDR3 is TGTGCCAGCAGTTACTCCGGGGCGGGCGCTTTCTTT. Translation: CASSYSGAGAFF.

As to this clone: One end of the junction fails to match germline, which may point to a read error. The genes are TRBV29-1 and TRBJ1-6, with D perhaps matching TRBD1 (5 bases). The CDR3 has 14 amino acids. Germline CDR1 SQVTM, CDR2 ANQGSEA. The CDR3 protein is CPLVGGQKHSPLHF. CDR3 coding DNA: TGTCCCCTAGTCGGGGGTCAGAAACATTCACCCCTCCACTTT. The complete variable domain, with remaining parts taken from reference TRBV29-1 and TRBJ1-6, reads SAVISQKPSRDICQRGTSLTIQCQVDSQVTMMFWYRQQPGQSLTLIATANQGSEATYESGFVIDKFPISRPNLTFSTLTVSNMSPEDSSIYLCPLVGGQKHSPLHFGNGTRLTVT.

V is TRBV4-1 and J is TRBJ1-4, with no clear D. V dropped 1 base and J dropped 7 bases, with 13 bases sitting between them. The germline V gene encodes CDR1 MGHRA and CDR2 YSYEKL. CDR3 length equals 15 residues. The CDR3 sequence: CASSQVSGMGEKLFF. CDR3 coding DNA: TGCGCCAGCAGCCAAGTGTCGGGGATGGGTGAAAAACTGTTTTTT.

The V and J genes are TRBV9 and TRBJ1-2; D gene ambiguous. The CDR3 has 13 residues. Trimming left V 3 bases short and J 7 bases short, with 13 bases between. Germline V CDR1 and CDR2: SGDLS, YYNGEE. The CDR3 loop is CASSAGRRVGYTF. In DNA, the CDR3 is TGTGCCAGCAGCGCCGGGAGAAGGGTTGGCTACACCTTC.

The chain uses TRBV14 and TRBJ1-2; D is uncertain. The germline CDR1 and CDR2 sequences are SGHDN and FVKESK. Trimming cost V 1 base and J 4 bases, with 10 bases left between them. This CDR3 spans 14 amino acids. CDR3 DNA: TGTGCCAGCAGCCAAGCGGGAGCGGGCTATGGCTACACCTTC. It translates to CASSQAGAGYGYTF.

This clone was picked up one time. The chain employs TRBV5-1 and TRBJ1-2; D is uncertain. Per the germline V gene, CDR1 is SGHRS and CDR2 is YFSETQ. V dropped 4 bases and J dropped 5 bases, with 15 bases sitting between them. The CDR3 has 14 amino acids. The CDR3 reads CASSTSLSGYGYTF. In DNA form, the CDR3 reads TGCGCCAGCAGCACCTCACTGAGTGGATATGGCTACACCTTC.

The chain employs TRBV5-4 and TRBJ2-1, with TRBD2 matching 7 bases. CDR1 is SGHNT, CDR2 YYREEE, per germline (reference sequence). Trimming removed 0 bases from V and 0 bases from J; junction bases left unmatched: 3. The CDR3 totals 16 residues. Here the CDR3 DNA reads TGTGCCAGCAGCTTGGGTGGACTAGGCTCCTACAATGAGCAGTTCTTC. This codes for CASSLGGLGSYNEQFF.

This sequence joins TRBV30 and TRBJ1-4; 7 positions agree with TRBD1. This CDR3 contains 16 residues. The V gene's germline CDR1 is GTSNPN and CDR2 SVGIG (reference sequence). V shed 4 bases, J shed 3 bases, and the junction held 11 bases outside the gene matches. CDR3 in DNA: TGTGCCTGGACCCCGCCGACAGGGCGGGCTAATGAAAAACTGTTTTTT. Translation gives CAWTPPTGRANEKLFF.

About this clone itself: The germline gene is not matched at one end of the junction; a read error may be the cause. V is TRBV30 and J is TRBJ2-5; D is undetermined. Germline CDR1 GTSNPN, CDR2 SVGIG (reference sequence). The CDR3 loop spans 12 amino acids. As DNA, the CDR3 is TGCTGTCGAGTGGGCAGCCACGAGACCCAGTACTTC. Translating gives CCRVGSHETQYF.

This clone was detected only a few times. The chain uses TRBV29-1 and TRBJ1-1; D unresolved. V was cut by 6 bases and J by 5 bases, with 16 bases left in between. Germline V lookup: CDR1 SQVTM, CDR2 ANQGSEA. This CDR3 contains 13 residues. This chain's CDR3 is CSVPGVSKTEAFF. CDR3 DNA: TGCAGCGTCCCCGGGGTCTCGAAGACTGAAGCTTTCTTT.

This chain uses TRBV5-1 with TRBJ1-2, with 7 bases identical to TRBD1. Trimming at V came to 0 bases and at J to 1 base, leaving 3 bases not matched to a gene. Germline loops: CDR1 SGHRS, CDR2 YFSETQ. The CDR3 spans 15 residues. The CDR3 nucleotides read TGCGCCAGCAGCTTGGGGACAGGAAGTAACTATGGCTACACCTTC. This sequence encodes CASSLGTGSNYGYTF. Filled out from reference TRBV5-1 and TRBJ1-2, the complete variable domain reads KAGVTQTPRYLIKTRGQQVTLSCSPISGHRSVSWYQQTPGQGLQFLFEYFSETQRNKGNFPGRFSGRQFSNSRSEMNVSTLELGDSALYLCASSLGTGSNYGYTFGSGTRLTVV.

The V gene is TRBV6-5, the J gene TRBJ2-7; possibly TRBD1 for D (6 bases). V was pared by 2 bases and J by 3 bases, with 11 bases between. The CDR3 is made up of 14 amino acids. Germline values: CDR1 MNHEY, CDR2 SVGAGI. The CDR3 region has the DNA TGTGCCAGCAGTTACGGTGCAGGGGTCTACGAGCAGTACTTC. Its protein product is CASSYGAGVYEQYF.

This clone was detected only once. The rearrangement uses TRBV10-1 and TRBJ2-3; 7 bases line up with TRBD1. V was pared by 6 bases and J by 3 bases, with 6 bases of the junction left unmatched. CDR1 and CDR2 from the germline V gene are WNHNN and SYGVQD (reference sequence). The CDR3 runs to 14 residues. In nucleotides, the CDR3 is TGCGCCAGCAGACCCTCAGGGGGTACAGATACGCAGTATTTT. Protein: CASRPSGGTDTQYF.

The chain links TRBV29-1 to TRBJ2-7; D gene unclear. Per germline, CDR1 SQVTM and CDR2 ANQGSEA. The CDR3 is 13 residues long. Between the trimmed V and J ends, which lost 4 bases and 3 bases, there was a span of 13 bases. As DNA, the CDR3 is TGCAGCGTTGCTCCGGGCCGCAGCTACGAGCAGTACTTC. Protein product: CSVAPGRSYEQYF.

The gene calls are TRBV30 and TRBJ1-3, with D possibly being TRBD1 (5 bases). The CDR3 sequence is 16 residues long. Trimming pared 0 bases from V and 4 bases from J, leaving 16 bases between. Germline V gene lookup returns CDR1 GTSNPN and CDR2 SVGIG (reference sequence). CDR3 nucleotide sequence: TGTGCCTGGAGTGTCGGGTTCGGGGGAGTCGGAAACACCATATATTTT. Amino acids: CAWSVGFGGVGNTIYF.

CDR3 in amino acids: CASSIGTGGAGNTIYF. For the CDR3, the DNA is TGTGCCAGTAGTATCGGAACAGGGGGCGCTGGAAACACCATATATTTT. V usage is TRBV19 and J usage is TRBJ1-3; 9 bases line up with TRBD1. The V and J ends lost 3 bases and 2 bases, in that order; junction bases with no gene match: 5. This CDR3 region has 16 residues. The germline gives CDR1 LNHDA, CDR2 SQIVND (reference sequence).

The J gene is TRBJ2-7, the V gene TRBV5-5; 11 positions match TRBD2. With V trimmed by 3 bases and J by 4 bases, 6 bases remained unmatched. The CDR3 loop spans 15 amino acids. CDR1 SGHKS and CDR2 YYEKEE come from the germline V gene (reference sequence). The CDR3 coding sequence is TGTGCCAGCAGCTCGACTAGCGGGGTGGGTTACGAGCAGTACTTC. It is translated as CASSSTSGVGYEQYF.

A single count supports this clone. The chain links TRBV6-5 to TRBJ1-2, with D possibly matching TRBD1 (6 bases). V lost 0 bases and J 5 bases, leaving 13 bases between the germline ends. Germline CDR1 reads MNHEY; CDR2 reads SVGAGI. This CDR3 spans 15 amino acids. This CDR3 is CASSYSIDRHYGYTF. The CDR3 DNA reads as TGTGCCAGCAGTTACTCCATAGACAGGCATTATGGCTACACCTTC.

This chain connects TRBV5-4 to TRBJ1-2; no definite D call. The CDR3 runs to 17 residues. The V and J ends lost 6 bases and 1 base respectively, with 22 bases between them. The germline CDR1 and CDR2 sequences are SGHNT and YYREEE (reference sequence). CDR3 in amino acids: CASTYKGLAEVNYGYTF. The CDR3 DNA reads TGTGCCAGCACCTATAAAGGGTTGGCAGAAGTTAACTATGGCTACACCTTC.

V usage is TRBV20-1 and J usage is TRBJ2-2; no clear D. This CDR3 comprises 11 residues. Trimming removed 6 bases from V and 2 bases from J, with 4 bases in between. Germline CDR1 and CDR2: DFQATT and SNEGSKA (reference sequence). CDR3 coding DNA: TGCAGTGCGATCAACACCGGGGAGCTGTTTTTT. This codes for CSAINTGELFF.

This CDR3 is CASTYGPNYGYTF. CDR3 DNA sequence: TGTGCCAGCACCTATGGCCCTAACTATGGCTACACCTTC. The gene calls are TRBV27 and TRBJ1-2; D remains unclear. Trimming removed 7 bases from V and 0 bases from J, with 9 bases in between. The CDR3 has 13 residues. Germline V gene lookup returns CDR1 MNHEY and CDR2 SMNVEV (reference sequence).

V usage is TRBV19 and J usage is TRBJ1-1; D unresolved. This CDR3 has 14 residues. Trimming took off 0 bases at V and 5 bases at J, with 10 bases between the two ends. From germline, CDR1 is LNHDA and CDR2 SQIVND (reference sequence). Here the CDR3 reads CASSIDQAGTEAFF. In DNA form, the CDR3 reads TGTGCCAGTAGTATAGATCAGGCGGGTACTGAAGCTTTCTTT. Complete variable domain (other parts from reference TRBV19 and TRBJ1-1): DGGITQSPKYLFRKEGQNVTLSCEQNLNHDAMYWYRQDPGQGLRLIYYSQIVNDFQKGDIAEGYSVSREKKESFPLTVTSAQKNPTAFYLCASSIDQAGTEAFFGQGTRLTVV.

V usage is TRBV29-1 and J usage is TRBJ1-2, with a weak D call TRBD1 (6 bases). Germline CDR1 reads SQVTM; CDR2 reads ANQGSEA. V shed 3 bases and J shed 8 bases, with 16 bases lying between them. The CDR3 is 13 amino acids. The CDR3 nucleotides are TGCAGCGTTGATGACACCCAGACAGGAGGCTACACCTTC. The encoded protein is CSVDDTQTGGYTF.

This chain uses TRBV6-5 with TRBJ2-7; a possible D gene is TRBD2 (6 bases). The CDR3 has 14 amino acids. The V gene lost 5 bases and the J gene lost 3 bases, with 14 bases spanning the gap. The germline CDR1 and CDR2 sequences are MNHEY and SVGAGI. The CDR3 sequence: CASSPGLLSYEQYF. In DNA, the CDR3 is TGTGCCAGCAGTCCGGGACTGTTAAGCTACGAGCAGTACTTC.

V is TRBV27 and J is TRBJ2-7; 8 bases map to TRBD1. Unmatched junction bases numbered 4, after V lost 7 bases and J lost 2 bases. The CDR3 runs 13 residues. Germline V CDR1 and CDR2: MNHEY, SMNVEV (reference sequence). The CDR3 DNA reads TGTGCCAGCACGCCGACAGGGGCCTACGAGCAGTACTTC. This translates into CASTPTGAYEQYF.